These 3 T cell receptor beta chains originate from one sample sequenced in a study of T cell changes during pregnancy in multiple sclerosis. Sequencing used immunoSEQ multiplex PCR; TCRdb keeps in-frame clones, though not all of them. Here the sample spans over 45,000 clones, around 92% being singletons. Specimen: CD4+ T cells from peripheral blood mononuclear cells, collected in the second trimester of pregnancy. The receptors originated from a female donor with multiple sclerosis, enrolled in a pregnancy study.

This chain links TRBV2 with TRBJ2-7; TRBD2 aligns across 8 bases. CDR3 length: 16 residues. V dropped 5 bases and J dropped 4; count of bases not matched to a gene: 13. Per the germline V gene, CDR1 is SNHLY and CDR2 is FYNNEI. In nucleotides, the CDR3 is TGTGCCAGCAGTTCTTACGTCAGCGGGGGCTCATACGAGCAGTACTTC. Amino acids: CASSSYVSGGSYEQYF. The full variable domain, in which reference TRBV2 and TRBJ2-7 provide the parts outside the CDR3, is EPEVTQTPSHQVTQMGQEVILRCVPISNHLYFYWYRQILGQKVEFLVSFYNNEISEKSEIFDDQFSVERPDGSNFTLKIRSTKLEDSAMYFCASSSYVSGGSYEQYFGPGTRLTVT.

The J gene is TRBJ2-7, the V gene TRBV7-6, with D maybe TRBD2 (6 bases). Trimming shortened V by 1 base and J by 6 bases, and 10 bases separated the two germline ends. The germline V gene has CDR1 SGHVS and CDR2 FNYEAQ. The CDR3 is made up of 13 amino acids. The CDR3 loop is CASSLVPGVEQYF. In DNA, the CDR3 is TGTGCCAGCAGCTTAGTTCCGGGGGTCGAGCAGTACTTC.

The chain has TRBV2 and TRBJ2-5; 8 positions match TRBD2. Trimming took 4 bases from V and 0 from J; bases not matched to a gene: 4. The germline CDR1 and CDR2 sequences are SNHLY and FYNNEI. CDR3 size: 15 residues. In DNA, the CDR3 is TGTGCCAGCAGTGGGGCTAGCGGGTACCAAGAGACCCAGTACTTC. As protein: CASSGASGYQETQYF.